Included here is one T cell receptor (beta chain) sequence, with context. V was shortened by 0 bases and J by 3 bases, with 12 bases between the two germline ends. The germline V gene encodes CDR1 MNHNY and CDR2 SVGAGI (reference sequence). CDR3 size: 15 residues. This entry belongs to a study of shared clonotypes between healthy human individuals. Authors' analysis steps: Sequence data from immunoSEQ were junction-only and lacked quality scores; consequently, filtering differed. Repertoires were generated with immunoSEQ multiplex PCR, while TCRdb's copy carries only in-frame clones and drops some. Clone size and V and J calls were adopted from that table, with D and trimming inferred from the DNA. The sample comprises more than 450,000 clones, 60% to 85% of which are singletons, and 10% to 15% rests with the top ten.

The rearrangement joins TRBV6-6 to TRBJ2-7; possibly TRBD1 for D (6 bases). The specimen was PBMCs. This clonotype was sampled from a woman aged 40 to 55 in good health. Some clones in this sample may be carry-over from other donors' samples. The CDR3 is CASSYSPGTNYEQYF. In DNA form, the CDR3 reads TGTGCCAGCAGTTACTCCCCCGGGACAAACTACGAGCAGTACTTC.